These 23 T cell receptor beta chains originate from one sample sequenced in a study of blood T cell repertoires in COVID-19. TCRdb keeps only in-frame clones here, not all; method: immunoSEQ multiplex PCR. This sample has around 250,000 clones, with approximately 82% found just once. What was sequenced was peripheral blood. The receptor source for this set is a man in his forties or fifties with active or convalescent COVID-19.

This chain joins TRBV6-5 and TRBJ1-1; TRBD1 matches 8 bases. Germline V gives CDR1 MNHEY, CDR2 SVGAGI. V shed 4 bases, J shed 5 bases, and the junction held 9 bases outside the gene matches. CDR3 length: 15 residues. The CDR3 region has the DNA TGTGCCAGCAGTTTTTCTGGACAGGGTGGGACTGAAGCTTTCTTT. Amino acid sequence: CASSFSGQGGTEAFF.

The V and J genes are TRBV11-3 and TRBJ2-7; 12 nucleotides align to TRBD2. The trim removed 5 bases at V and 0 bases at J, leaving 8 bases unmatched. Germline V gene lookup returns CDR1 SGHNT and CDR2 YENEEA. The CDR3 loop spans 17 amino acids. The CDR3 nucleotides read TGTGCCAGCAGCGCCCCGACTAGCGGGAGTAACTCCTACGAGCAGTACTTC. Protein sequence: CASSAPTSGSNSYEQYF.

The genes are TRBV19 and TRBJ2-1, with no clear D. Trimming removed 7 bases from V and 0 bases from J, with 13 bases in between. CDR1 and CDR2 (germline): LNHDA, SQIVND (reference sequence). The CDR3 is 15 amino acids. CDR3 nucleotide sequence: TGTGCCAGTAACCCCAGTTTATCCTCCTACAATGAGCAGTTCTTC. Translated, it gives CASNPSLSSYNEQFF.

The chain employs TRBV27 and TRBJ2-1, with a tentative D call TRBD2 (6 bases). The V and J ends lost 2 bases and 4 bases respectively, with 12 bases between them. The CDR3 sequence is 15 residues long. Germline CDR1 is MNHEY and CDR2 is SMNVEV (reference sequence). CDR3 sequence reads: CASSLAGPGYNEQFF. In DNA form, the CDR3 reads TGTGCCAGCAGTTTAGCGGGGCCTGGATACAATGAGCAGTTCTTC.

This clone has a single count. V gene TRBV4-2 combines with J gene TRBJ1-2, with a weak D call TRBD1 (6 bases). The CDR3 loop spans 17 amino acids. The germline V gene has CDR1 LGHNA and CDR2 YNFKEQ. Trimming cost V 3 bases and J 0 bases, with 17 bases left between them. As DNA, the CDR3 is TGTGCCAGCAGCCAGATCGATGGACAGTTCTCTAACTATGGCTACACCTTC. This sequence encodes CASSQIDGQFSNYGYTF.

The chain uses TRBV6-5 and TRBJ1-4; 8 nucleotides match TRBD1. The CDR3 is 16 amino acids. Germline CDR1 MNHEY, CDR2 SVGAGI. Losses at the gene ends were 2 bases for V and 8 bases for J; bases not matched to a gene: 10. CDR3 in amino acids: CASSYRRQGRGEKLFF. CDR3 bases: TGTGCCAGCAGTTACCGGAGACAGGGGAGGGGAGAAAAACTGTTTTTT.

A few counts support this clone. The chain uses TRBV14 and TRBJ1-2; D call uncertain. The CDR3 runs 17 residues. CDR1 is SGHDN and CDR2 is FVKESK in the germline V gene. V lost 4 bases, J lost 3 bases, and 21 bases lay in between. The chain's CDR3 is CASSLRRWGAGDYGYTF. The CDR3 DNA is TGTGCCAGCAGCCTAAGAAGGTGGGGAGCGGGTGACTATGGCTACACCTTC.

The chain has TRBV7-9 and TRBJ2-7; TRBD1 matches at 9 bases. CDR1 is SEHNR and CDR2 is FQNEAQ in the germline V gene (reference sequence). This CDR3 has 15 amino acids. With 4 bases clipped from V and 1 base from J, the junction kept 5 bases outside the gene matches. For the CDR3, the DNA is TGTGCCAGCAGCTGGGACAGGGATGGGTCCTACGAGCAGTACTTC. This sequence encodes CASSWDRDGSYEQYF.

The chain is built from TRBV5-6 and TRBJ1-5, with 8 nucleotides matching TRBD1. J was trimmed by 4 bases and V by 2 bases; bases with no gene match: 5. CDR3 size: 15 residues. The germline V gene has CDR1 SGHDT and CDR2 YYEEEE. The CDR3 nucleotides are TGTGCCAGCAGCTTAACAGGGGGGTGGAATCAGCCCCAGCATTTT. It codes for CASSLTGGWNQPQHF. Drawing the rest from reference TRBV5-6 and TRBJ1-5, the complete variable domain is DAGVTQSPTHLIKTRGQQVTLRCSPKSGHDTVSWYQQALGQGPQFIFQYYEEEERQRGNFPDRFSGHQFPNYSSELNVNALLLGDSALYLCASSLTGGWNQPQHFGDGTRLSIL.

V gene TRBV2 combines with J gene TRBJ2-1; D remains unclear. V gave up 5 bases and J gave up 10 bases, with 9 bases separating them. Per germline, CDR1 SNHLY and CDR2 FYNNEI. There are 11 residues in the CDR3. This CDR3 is CASSPYPEQFF. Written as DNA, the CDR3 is TGTGCCAGCAGTCCCTATCCGGAGCAGTTCTTC.

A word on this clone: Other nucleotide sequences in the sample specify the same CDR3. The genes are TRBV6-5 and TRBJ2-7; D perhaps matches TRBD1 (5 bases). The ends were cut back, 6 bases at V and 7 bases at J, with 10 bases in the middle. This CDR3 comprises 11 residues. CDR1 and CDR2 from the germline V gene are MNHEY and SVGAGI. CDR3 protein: CASRGAGEQYF. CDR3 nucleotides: TGTGCCAGCAGAGGGGCTGGGGAGCAGTACTTC.

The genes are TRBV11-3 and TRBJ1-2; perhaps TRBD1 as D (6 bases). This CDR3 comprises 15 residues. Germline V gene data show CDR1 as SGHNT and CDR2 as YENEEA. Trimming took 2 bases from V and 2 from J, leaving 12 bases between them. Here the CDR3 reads CASSLRAGDNYGYTF. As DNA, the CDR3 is TGTGCCAGCAGCTTAAGAGCAGGGGACAACTATGGCTACACCTTC.

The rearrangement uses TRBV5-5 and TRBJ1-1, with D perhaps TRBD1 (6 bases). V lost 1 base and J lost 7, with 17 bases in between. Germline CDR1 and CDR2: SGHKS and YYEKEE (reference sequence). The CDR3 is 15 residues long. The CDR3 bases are TGTGCCAGCAGCTTGCTGGGTCAGGGGATCGGTGAAGCTTTCTTT. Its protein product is CASSLLGQGIGEAFF.

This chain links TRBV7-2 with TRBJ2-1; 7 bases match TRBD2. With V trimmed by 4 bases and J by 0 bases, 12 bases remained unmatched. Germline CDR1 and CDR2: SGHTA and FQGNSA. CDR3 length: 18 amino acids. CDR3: CASSSRGSSGSSYNEQFF. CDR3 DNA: TGTGCCAGCAGCTCCCGCGGGTCTAGCGGTAGCTCCTACAATGAGCAGTTCTTC.

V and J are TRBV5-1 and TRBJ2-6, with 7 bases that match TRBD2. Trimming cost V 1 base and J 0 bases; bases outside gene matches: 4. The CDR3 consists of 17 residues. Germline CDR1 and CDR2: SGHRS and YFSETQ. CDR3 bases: TGCGCCAGCAGCTTGTTAGCGGGTCGCTCTGGGGCCAACGTCCTGACTTTC. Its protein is CASSLLAGRSGANVLTF. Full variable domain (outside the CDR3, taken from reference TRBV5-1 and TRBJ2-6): KAGVTQTPRYLIKTRGQQVTLSCSPISGHRSVSWYQQTPGQGLQFLFEYFSETQRNKGNFPGRFSGRQFSNSRSEMNVSTLELGDSALYLCASSLLAGRSGANVLTFGAGSRLTVL.

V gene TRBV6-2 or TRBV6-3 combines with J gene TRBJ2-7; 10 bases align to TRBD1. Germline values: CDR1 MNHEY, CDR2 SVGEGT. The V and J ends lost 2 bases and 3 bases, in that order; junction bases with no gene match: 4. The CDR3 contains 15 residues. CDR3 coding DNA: TGTGCCAGCAGTTACAAGGGACAGGGGAGCTACGAGCAGTACTTC. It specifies CASSYKGQGSYEQYF.

The CDR3 DNA reads as TGTGCCAGCAGTTTCGACAGGAGCTATGGCTACACCTTC. Its protein product is CASSFDRSYGYTF. This chain uses TRBV27 with TRBJ1-2; a weak D match, TRBD1 (6 bases). Germline V gives CDR1 MNHEY, CDR2 SMNVEV (reference sequence). V lost 3 bases to trimming and J lost 4 bases, with 9 bases between them. This CDR3 comprises 13 residues.

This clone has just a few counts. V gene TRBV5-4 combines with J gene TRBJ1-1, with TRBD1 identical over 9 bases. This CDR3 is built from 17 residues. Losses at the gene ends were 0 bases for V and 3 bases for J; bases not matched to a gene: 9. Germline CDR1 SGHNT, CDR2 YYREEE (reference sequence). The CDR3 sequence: CASSLEDRGFRHTEAFF. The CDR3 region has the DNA TGTGCCAGCAGCTTGGAGGACAGGGGATTTAGGCACACTGAAGCTTTCTTT.

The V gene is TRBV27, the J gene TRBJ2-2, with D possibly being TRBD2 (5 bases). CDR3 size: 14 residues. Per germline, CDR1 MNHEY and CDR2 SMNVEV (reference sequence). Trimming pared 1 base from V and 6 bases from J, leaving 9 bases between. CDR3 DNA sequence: TGTGCCAGCAGTTTATGGTCCGGGGCCGGGGAGCTGTTTTTT. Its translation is CASSLWSGAGELFF.

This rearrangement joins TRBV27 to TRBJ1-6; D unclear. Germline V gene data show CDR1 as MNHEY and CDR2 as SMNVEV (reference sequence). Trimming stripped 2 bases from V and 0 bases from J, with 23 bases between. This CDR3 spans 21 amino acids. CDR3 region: CASSLKLNAGPLSSYNSPLHF. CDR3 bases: TGTGCCAGCAGTTTAAAACTAAACGCGGGTCCCCTGAGCTCCTATAATTCACCCCTCCACTTT.

CDR3 protein: CASAPQGGNAYEQYF. The CDR3 bases are TGTGCCAGCGCCCCTCAGGGGGGCAACGCCTACGAGCAGTACTTC. The V call is TRBV5-4, the J call TRBJ2-7; the D gene is possibly TRBD1 (7 bases). Trimming removed 7 bases from V and 2 bases from J, with 19 bases in between. The V gene's germline CDR1 is SGHNT and CDR2 YYREEE (reference sequence). The CDR3 loop spans 15 amino acids.

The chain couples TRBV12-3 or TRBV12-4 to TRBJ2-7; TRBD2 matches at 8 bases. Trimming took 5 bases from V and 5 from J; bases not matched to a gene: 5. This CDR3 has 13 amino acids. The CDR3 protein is CASSPPAGDEQYF. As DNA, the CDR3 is TGTGCCAGCAGTCCGCCAGCGGGAGACGAGCAGTACTTC.

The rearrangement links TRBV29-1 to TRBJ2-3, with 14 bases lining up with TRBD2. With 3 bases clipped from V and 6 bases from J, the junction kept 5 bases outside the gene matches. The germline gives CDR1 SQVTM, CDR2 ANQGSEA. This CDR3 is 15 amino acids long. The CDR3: CSVDGLAGGSDTQYF. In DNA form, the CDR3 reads TGCAGCGTTGATGGACTAGCGGGGGGTAGCGATACGCAGTATTTT.